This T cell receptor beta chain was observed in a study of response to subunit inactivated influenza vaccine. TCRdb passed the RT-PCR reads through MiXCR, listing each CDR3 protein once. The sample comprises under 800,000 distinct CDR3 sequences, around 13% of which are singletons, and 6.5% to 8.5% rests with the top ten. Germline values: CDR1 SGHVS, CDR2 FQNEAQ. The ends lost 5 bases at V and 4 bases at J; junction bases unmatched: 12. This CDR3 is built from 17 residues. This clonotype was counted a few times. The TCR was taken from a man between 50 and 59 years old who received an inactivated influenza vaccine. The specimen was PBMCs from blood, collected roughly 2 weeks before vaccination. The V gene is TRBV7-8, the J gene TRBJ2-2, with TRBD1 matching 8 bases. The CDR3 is CASSPTTGGRVTGELFF. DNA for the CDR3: TGTGCCAGCAGCCCAACTACAGGGGGACGCGTCACCGGGGAGCTGTTTTTT.